This T cell receptor (beta chain) was sequenced during a study of shared clonotypes between healthy human individuals. Germline assignment: CDR1 SEHNR and CDR2 FQNEAQ (reference sequence). The CDR3 has 13 residues. The ends were cut back, 6 bases at V and 5 bases at J, with 13 bases in the middle. Using immunoSEQ multiplex PCR, the repertoire was profiled, and TCRdb retains in-frame clones only, with some absent. The data contain around 2.3 million clones, around 95% of them singletons. The specimen sequenced was naive CD4+ T cells sorted from blood. Subset defined: CD45RA+ positively selected. This receptor was identified in a man between 18 and 29 years old in good health. The V call is TRBV7-9, the J call TRBJ1-2; D unclear. The CDR3 sequence is CASSRTMGYGYTF. DNA of the CDR3: TGTGCCAGCAGTCGAACGATGGGGTATGGCTACACCTTC.